A single sample is the source of the 18 T cell receptor beta chains below, sequenced in a study of vaccination effects on CD4 cells after COVID-19. Sequenced by immunoSEQ multiplex PCR; TCRdb stores in-frame clones only, minus some. The sample lists more than 45,000 clones; approximately 80% were seen once. The authors isolated CD4+ T cells after around 9 days of culture. These receptors' antigens are unknown. Material: CD4+ T cells from PBMCs cultured without peptide, obtained before COVID-19 vaccination. Source of these receptors: a human donor who received a COVID-19 vaccine.

The genes are TRBV19 and TRBJ1-4, with 9 nucleotides matching TRBD1. CDR1 LNHDA and CDR2 SQIVND come from the germline V gene (reference sequence). This CDR3 has 12 amino acids. After removal of 8 bases from V and 6 bases from J, the junction contained 1 base not matched to a gene. The CDR3 reads CASGDRDEKLFF. CDR3 nucleotides: TGTGCCAGTGGGGACAGGGATGAAAAACTGTTTTTT.

The J gene is TRBJ2-5, the V gene TRBV4-1; a weak D match, TRBD1 (7 bases). Germline loops: CDR1 MGHRA, CDR2 YSYEKL. V lost 0 bases and J 3 bases, leaving 14 bases between the germline ends. The CDR3 is made up of 16 amino acids. The CDR3 region is CASSQEGRTGEETQYF. CDR3 in DNA: TGCGCCAGCAGCCAAGAAGGGAGGACAGGAGAAGAGACCCAGTACTTC.

The chain links TRBV5-8 to TRBJ1-2, with 9 bases matching TRBD1. This CDR3 is built from 15 residues. Looked up from germline, CDR1 is SGHTS and CDR2 is YDEGEE. With 4 bases clipped from V and 4 bases from J, the junction kept 8 bases outside the gene matches. This CDR3 is CASSPTGQGFYGYTF. CDR3 DNA sequence: TGTGCCAGCAGCCCAACGGGACAGGGATTCTATGGCTACACCTTC. Looking up the rest from reference TRBV5-8 and TRBJ1-2 gives the full variable domain: EAGVTQSPTHLIKTRGQQATLRCSPISGHTSVYWYQQALGLGLQFLLWYDEGEERNRGNFPPRFSGRQFPNYSSELNVNALELEDSALYLCASSPTGQGFYGYTFGSGTRLTVV.

This chain uses TRBV19 with TRBJ1-5; TRBD1 agrees at 9 bases. This CDR3 has 19 residues. Unmatched junction bases numbered 15, after V lost 2 bases and J lost 4 bases. Germline values: CDR1 LNHDA, CDR2 SQIVND (reference sequence). The CDR3 DNA is TGTGCCAGTAGTATAATGGGAGGAGGGGACAGGGCTTGGAATCAGCCCCAGCATTTT. Its translation: CASSIMGGGDRAWNQPQHF.

There are a few counts of this clone. The chain recombines TRBV18 with TRBJ1-1; TRBD1 matches 9 bases. J was trimmed by 1 base and V by 5 bases; bases with no gene match: 17. The V gene's germline CDR1 is KGHSH and CDR2 LQKENI. The CDR3 has 19 residues. The CDR3 DNA follows: TGTGCCAGCTCAGCTACCCGGACAGGGGTTGACATAACGAACACTGAAGCTTTCTTT. It is translated as CASSATRTGVDITNTEAFF.

This sequence joins TRBV4-3 and TRBJ2-2; D call uncertain. This CDR3 has 16 amino acids. Germline V gene lookup returns CDR1 LGHNA and CDR2 YSLEER. V was cut by 4 bases and J by 6 bases, with 18 bases left in between. The CDR3 loop reads CASSLPAGPFSGELFF. The CDR3 nucleotides read TGCGCCAGCAGCCTTCCAGCCGGGCCGTTCTCCGGGGAGCTGTTTTTT.

The chain has TRBV5-1 and TRBJ2-3; TRBD1 matches 11 bases. This CDR3 has 17 residues. Trimming took 0 bases from V and 3 from J; bases not matched to a gene: 6. The germline CDR1 and CDR2 sequences are SGHRS and YFSETQ. The CDR3 region is CASSLENRDRGTDTQYF. The CDR3 region has the DNA TGCGCCAGCAGCTTGGAAAACCGGGACAGGGGGACAGATACGCAGTATTTT.

The chain is built from TRBV4-1 and TRBJ2-3, with 10 positions matching TRBD2. This CDR3 contains 17 residues. Germline CDR1 and CDR2: MGHRA and YSYEKL. Trimming cost V 0 bases and J 9 bases; bases outside gene matches: 12. The CDR3 coding sequence is TGCGCCAGCAGCCAAGAGAGACTAGCGGGTCGACCTCTAACGCAGTATTTT. It encodes CASSQERLAGRPLTQYF.

The chain combines TRBV20-1 with TRBJ1-5, with D possibly TRBD1 on 6 matching bases. CDR1 and CDR2 (germline): DFQATT, SNEGSKA (reference sequence). The CDR3 length is 17 residues. V was cut by 3 bases and J by 0 bases, with 18 bases left in between. As DNA, the CDR3 is TGCAGTGCTAGTCGCCAGGGGATTCCGTATAGCAATCAGCCCCAGCATTTT. Protein: CSASRQGIPYSNQPQHF.

The V gene is TRBV18, the J gene TRBJ2-7; D is perhaps TRBD2 (7 bases). From germline, CDR1 is KGHSH and CDR2 LQKENI. The V gene lost 2 bases and the J gene lost 1 base, with 12 bases spanning the gap. The CDR3 covers 15 residues. The CDR3 sequence: CASSPTRGGSYEQYV. In DNA form, the CDR3 reads TGTGCCAGCTCACCAACCAGGGGAGGGTCCTACGAGCAGTACGTC.

The rearrangement joins TRBV10-1 to TRBJ2-3; D uncertain. This CDR3 has 12 residues. CDR1 and CDR2 (germline): WNHNN, SYGVQD (reference sequence). The V gene lost 5 bases and the J gene lost 2 bases, with 5 bases spanning the gap. The DNA for the CDR3 is TGCGCCAGCAGTTCATACACAGATACGCAGTATTTT. Its protein is CASSSYTDTQYF.

The chain employs TRBV6-5 and TRBJ1-2, with TRBD1 matching over 8 bases. Unmatched junction bases numbered 7, after V lost 6 bases and J lost 1 base. The CDR3 has 15 amino acids. Germline CDR1 is MNHEY and CDR2 is SVGAGI. In DNA form, the CDR3 reads TGTGCCAGCAGCACAATAACAGGGGGTAACTATGGCTACACCTTC. Translating it yields CASSTITGGNYGYTF.

V usage is TRBV6-6 and J usage is TRBJ1-5; 7 bases map to TRBD1. The germline V gene encodes CDR1 MNHNY and CDR2 SVGAGI (reference sequence). V lost 9 bases to trimming and J lost 2 bases; unmatched junction nucleotides: 4. This CDR3 comprises 13 residues. CDR3 sequence: CASCQGGNQPQHF. The CDR3 DNA reads TGTGCCAGTTGCCAGGGGGGCAATCAGCCCCAGCATTTT.

The chain has TRBV19 and TRBJ2-3; 11 nucleotides line up with TRBD2. The germline CDR1 and CDR2 sequences are LNHDA and SQIVND (reference sequence). V shed 9 bases, J shed 2 bases, and the junction held 7 bases outside the gene matches. The CDR3 contains 15 residues. The CDR3 loop is CASTASGGNTDTQYF. CDR3 sequence (DNA): TGTGCCAGCACGGCTAGCGGGGGGAACACAGATACGCAGTATTTT.

The chain employs TRBV2 and TRBJ2-1; D unresolved. CDR3 length equals 16 residues. Germline CDR1 and CDR2: SNHLY and FYNNEI. The ends were cut back, 5 bases at V and 0 bases at J, with 14 bases in the middle. The CDR3 DNA reads as TGTGCCAGCAGTAAATCCTTTTTAGTCTCCTACAATGAGCAGTTCTTC. It encodes CASSKSFLVSYNEQFF. Complete variable domain (other parts from reference TRBV2 and TRBJ2-1): EPEVTQTPSHQVTQMGQEVILRCVPISNHLYFYWYRQILGQKVEFLVSFYNNEISEKSEIFDDQFSVERPDGSNFTLKIRSTKLEDSAMYFCASSKSFLVSYNEQFFGPGTRLTVL.

The chain has TRBV3-1 (or the pseudogene TRBV3-2) and TRBJ2-2; D possibly corresponds to TRBD1 (6 bases). V lost 4 bases and J lost 6, with 18 bases in between. Germline V gene sequence: CDR1 LGHDT, CDR2 YNNKEL (reference sequence). The length of the CDR3 is 16 residues. CDR3 DNA sequence: TGTGCCAGCAGCCGAGGGTGGCAGGGGATCGCCGGGGAGCTGTTTTTT. Translated: CASSRGWQGIAGELFF.

Points on this clone: The junction departs from the called germline gene at one end, perhaps through a read error. V gene TRBV7-9 combines with J gene TRBJ1-2, with unresolved D. This CDR3 is 11 amino acids long. Per germline, CDR1 SEHNR and CDR2 FQNEAQ (reference sequence). In DNA, the CDR3 is TGTGCCAGCAGCTTAAGTGGACCCGCCTTCTTC. Translating it yields CASSLSGPAFF.

This chain links TRBV27 with TRBJ1-6; D is possibly TRBD1 (6 bases). The germline CDR1 and CDR2 sequences are MNHEY and SMNVEV (reference sequence). The CDR3 is 12 residues long. The V end was cut by 5 bases, the J end by 9 bases, with 8 bases between. The CDR3: CASSTQGSPLHF. Here the CDR3 DNA reads TGTGCCAGCAGTACACAGGGTTCACCCCTCCACTTT.